Listed here are 25 T cell receptor beta chains from one sample, sequenced in a study of cytomegalovirus exposure and HLA in healthy donors. Primers: 60 Vbeta forward and 13 Jbeta reverse. Clones were sequenced by immunoSEQ multiplex PCR, and TCRdb holds only the in-frame ones, with some missing. Of more than 120,000 clones detected, 75% to 80% appear once; the ten largest clones hold around 6.6%. The sample comprised PBMCs. The receptor source for this set is a woman aged 40 to 50 in good health and CMV-seropositive.

The chain has TRBV10-3 and TRBJ1-5, with D maybe TRBD1 (6 bases). V dropped 4 bases and J dropped 3 bases, with 10 bases sitting between them. CDR3 length: 14 amino acids. Germline CDR1 and CDR2: ENHRY and SYGVKD. CDR3 bases: TGTGCCATCAGTGGGGCAGGGGCCAATCAGCCCCAGCATTTT. Its protein is CAISGAGANQPQHF.

V usage is TRBV7-2 and J usage is TRBJ1-1; D is unclear. V gave up 1 base and J gave up 6 bases, with 9 bases separating them. CDR1 is SGHTA, CDR2 FQGNSA, per germline. The CDR3 loop spans 13 amino acids. Here the CDR3 DNA reads TGTGCCAGCAGCTTAGGGAGGAGCCCTGAAGCTTTCTTT. Its translation: CASSLGRSPEAFF.

This clone showed up just once. The gene calls are TRBV23-1 and TRBJ1-2; D might be TRBD1 (5 bases). TRBV23-1 is designated an ORF whose function remains uncertain. Trimming took 0 bases from V and 4 from J, leaving 12 bases between them. This CDR3 comprises 15 residues. The CDR3 loop reads CASSQSPGLPYGYTF. In DNA, the CDR3 is TGCGCCAGCAGTCAATCCCCGGGACTACCCTATGGCTACACCTTC.

This chain joins TRBV18 and TRBJ2-5; TRBD1 matches at 8 bases. The last part of the DNA fits TRBJ2-7 better; the J call may be wrong. The CDR3 covers 15 residues. Looked up from germline, CDR1 is KGHSH and CDR2 is LQKENI. DNA of the CDR3: TGTGCCAGCTCACCCGCTCCGGGACAGGTCGACGAGCAGTACTTC. Translated: CASSPAPGQVDEQYF.

The CDR3 region is CASSYFSTGGSEKLFF. DNA of the CDR3: TGCGCCAGCAGCTACTTCTCGACAGGGGGCAGCGAAAAACTGTTTTTT. The chain couples TRBV5-1 to TRBJ1-4; 10 positions agree with TRBD1. The V gene's germline CDR1 is SGHRS and CDR2 YFSETQ. This CDR3 region has 16 residues. The ends lost 3 bases at V and 8 bases at J; junction bases unmatched: 10. Looking up the rest from reference TRBV5-1 and TRBJ1-4 gives the full variable domain: KAGVTQTPRYLIKTRGQQVTLSCSPISGHRSVSWYQQTPGQGLQFLFEYFSETQRNKGNFPGRFSGRQFSNSRSEMNVSTLELGDSALYLCASSYFSTGGSEKLFFGSGTQLSVL.

This clone has only one observation. The chain links TRBV29-1 to TRBJ2-6; 8 positions match TRBD1. CDR3 length equals 15 residues. Germline lookup yields CDR1 SQVTM and CDR2 ANQGSEA. Trimming removed 4 bases from V and 0 bases from J; junction bases left unmatched: 2. This chain's CDR3 is CSVGQGNSGANVLTF. As DNA, the CDR3 is TGCAGCGTTGGACAGGGGAACTCTGGGGCCAACGTCCTGACTTTC. The full variable domain, with the rest looked up from reference TRBV29-1 and TRBJ2-6, is SAVISQKPSRDICQRGTSLTIQCQVDSQVTMMFWYRQQPGQSLTLIATANQGSEATYESGFVIDKFPISRPNLTFSTLTVSNMSPEDSSIYLCSVGQGNSGANVLTFGAGSRLTVL.

This clone was observed once. The V call is TRBV5-1, the J call TRBJ2-7, with 7 bases aligning to TRBD1. Germline V CDR1 and CDR2: SGHRS, YFSETQ. After removal of 1 base from V and 2 bases from J, the junction contained 3 bases not matched to a gene. The CDR3 loop spans 14 amino acids. The CDR3 loop reads CASSLRTGAYEQYF. CDR3 coding DNA: TGCGCCAGCAGCTTGAGGACAGGAGCCTACGAGCAGTACTTC.

This clone occurred once. The CDR3 loop reads CASSLGTGNLLVTEAFF. CDR3 in DNA: TGCGCCAGCAGCTTGGGGACAGGGAATCTTTTGGTCACTGAAGCTTTCTTT. The chain couples TRBV5-1 to TRBJ1-1, with 8 bases matching TRBD1. The CDR3 runs 17 residues. V shed 0 bases, J shed 4 bases, and the junction held 11 bases outside the gene matches. Germline-derived CDR1 and CDR2 are SGHRS and YFSETQ.

The chain carries TRBV6-5 and TRBJ2-4; 8 positions match TRBD2. Germline CDR1 reads MNHEY; CDR2 reads SVGAGI. This CDR3 region has 13 residues. V lost 10 bases to trimming and J lost 1 base; unmatched junction nucleotides: 3. CDR3 amino acids: CAIREGAKNIQYF. CDR3 sequence (DNA): TGTGCCATCCGGGAGGGGGCCAAAAACATTCAGTACTTC.

This clone was detected a few times. V gene TRBV5-6 combines with J gene TRBJ2-7; 12 bases match TRBD2. V gave up 2 bases and J gave up 0 bases; unmatched junction bases: 3. The CDR3 has 16 amino acids. Per the germline V gene, CDR1 is SGHDT and CDR2 is YYEEEE. The CDR3 DNA reads as TGTGCCAGCAGCTTCGTGACTAGCGGGAGCTCCTACGAGCAGTACTTC. This translates into CASSFVTSGSSYEQYF.

The chain employs TRBV19 and TRBJ2-7; 13 bases map to TRBD2. V gave up 6 bases and J gave up 3 bases; unmatched junction bases: 14. CDR1 LNHDA and CDR2 SQIVND come from the germline V gene (reference sequence). The CDR3 covers 18 residues. The CDR3 is CASSPGLAGRPRFYEQYF. In DNA, the CDR3 is TGTGCCAGTAGCCCGGGACTAGCGGGACGACCCCGGTTCTACGAGCAGTACTTC.

The chain carries TRBV6-1 and TRBJ1-3; the D is unclear. Germline V gives CDR1 MNHNS, CDR2 SASEGT. The V and J ends lost 3 bases and 1 base respectively, with 7 bases between them. The CDR3 is 14 residues long. The CDR3 protein is CASSEPGSGNTIYF. The CDR3 DNA reads TGTGCCAGCAGTGAGCCGGGTTCTGGAAACACCATATATTTT.

The genes are TRBV9 and TRBJ1-2, with D possibly TRBD1 on 5 matching bases. Germline CDR1 SGDLS, CDR2 YYNGEE. V lost 4 bases and J 4 bases, leaving 17 bases between the germline ends. The CDR3 contains 15 residues. The CDR3 nucleotides read TGTGCCAGCAGCTTTCAATCGACAGCCTCCTATGGCTACACCTTC. It is translated as CASSFQSTASYGYTF.

The chain recombines TRBV16 with TRBJ1-5; perhaps TRBD1 as D (5 bases). V lost 0 bases and J 5 bases, leaving 8 bases between the germline ends. The CDR3 sequence is 14 residues long. Per the germline V gene, CDR1 is KGHSY and CDR2 is FQNENV. CDR3 protein: CASSQSGGYQPQHF. The CDR3 nucleotides are TGTGCCAGCAGCCAATCGGGGGGGTATCAGCCCCAGCATTTT.

The chain has TRBV5-1 and TRBJ2-7, with D maybe TRBD1 (8 bases). Germline-derived CDR1 and CDR2 are SGHRS and YFSETQ. The V end lost 1 base, the J end lost 4 bases, and 15 bases lay between the germline ends. This CDR3 has 15 residues. The DNA of the CDR3 is TGCGCCAGCAGCTTGATTACAGGGGGGGCATACGAGCAGTACTTC. Amino acid sequence: CASSLITGGAYEQYF.

The chain carries TRBV11-3 and TRBJ2-7; D is undetermined. The CDR3 runs 12 residues. With 2 bases removed from V and 7 bases from J, the gap between germline ends came to 9 bases. CDR1 SGHNT and CDR2 YENEEA come from the germline V gene. The DNA of the CDR3 is TGTGCCAGCAGCTTATCCAGTTCAGAGCAGTACTTC. This translates into CASSLSSSEQYF.

The rearrangement uses TRBV5-1 and TRBJ2-5, with 7 bases fitting TRBD2. Germline CDR1 and CDR2: SGHRS and YFSETQ. This CDR3 is 14 amino acids long. The junction had 8 bases not matched to a gene; V was cut back by 4 bases and J by 5 bases. The CDR3 protein is CASSLGGSWETQYF. The CDR3 nucleotides read TGCGCCAGCAGCCTCGGGGGGAGCTGGGAGACCCAGTACTTC.

The chain employs TRBV7-9 and TRBJ2-1, with D perhaps TRBD2 (5 bases). The germline V gene encodes CDR1 SEHNR and CDR2 FQNEAQ (reference sequence). The CDR3 is 16 residues long. Trimming removed 5 bases from V and 7 bases from J, with 21 bases in between. The CDR3 loop reads CASSAPVEVRGNEQFF. For the CDR3, the DNA is TGTGCCAGCAGCGCCCCGGTGGAGGTTAGAGGTAATGAGCAGTTCTTC.

The chain uses TRBV29-1 and TRBJ2-1; TRBD2 agrees at 7 bases. The CDR3 runs to 16 residues. Unmatched junction bases numbered 7, after V lost 2 bases and J lost 0 bases. Germline CDR1 and CDR2: SQVTM and ANQGSEA. The CDR3 reads CSVELADSSSYNEQFF. CDR3 DNA sequence: TGCAGCGTTGAACTAGCGGATTCGAGCTCCTACAATGAGCAGTTCTTC.

The V gene is TRBV5-1, the J gene TRBJ2-1, with a tentative D call TRBD2 (5 bases). CDR3 length: 14 amino acids. V dropped 6 bases and J dropped 7 bases, with 17 bases sitting between them. Germline V CDR1 and CDR2: SGHRS, YFSETQ. CDR3 sequence (DNA): TGCGCCAGCACCCCCGGACTGGGTGGAAATGAGCAGTTCTTC. Translation gives CASTPGLGGNEQFF. The complete variable domain, with remaining parts taken from reference TRBV5-1 and TRBJ2-1, reads KAGVTQTPRYLIKTRGQQVTLSCSPISGHRSVSWYQQTPGQGLQFLFEYFSETQRNKGNFPGRFSGRQFSNSRSEMNVSTLELGDSALYLCASTPGLGGNEQFFGPGTRLTVL.

The J gene is TRBJ2-1, the V gene TRBV28; 7 bases fit TRBD1. This CDR3 spans 14 amino acids. The V and J ends lost 6 bases and 10 bases, in that order; junction bases with no gene match: 12. Per the germline V gene, CDR1 is MDHEN and CDR2 is SYDVKM. The CDR3 spells CASSRRGQFSEQFF. Written as DNA, the CDR3 is TGTGCCAGCAGCCGCCGGGGACAGTTCTCGGAGCAGTTCTTC.

The chain carries TRBV11-3 and TRBJ2-1; TRBD2 might be the D (5 bases). The CDR3 contains 14 residues. The ends were cut back, 3 bases at V and 0 bases at J, with 6 bases in the middle. Germline CDR1 and CDR2: SGHNT and YENEEA. The CDR3 region has the DNA TGTGCCAGCAGCTTGAGCGGCTCCTACAATGAGCAGTTCTTC. This codes for CASSLSGSYNEQFF.

The rearrangement joins TRBV28 to TRBJ2-7, with 8 bases that match TRBD2. Germline V gene data show CDR1 as MDHEN and CDR2 as SYDVKM. The junction had 9 bases not matched to a gene; V was cut back by 6 bases and J by 5 bases. CDR3 length equals 14 residues. The CDR3 loop reads CASRGPLAGHEQYF. CDR3 bases: TGTGCCAGCAGAGGCCCTCTAGCGGGCCACGAGCAGTACTTC.

The genes are TRBV7-2 and TRBJ2-7, with 7 bases that match TRBD2. The ends lost 1 base at V and 4 bases at J; junction bases unmatched: 7. Germline CDR1 is SGHTA and CDR2 is FQGNSA. The CDR3 is 15 residues long. This chain's CDR3 is CASSLVDLAVYEQYF. The CDR3, as DNA: TGTGCCAGCAGCTTAGTGGACCTAGCGGTATACGAGCAGTACTTC.

The rearrangement links TRBV9 to TRBJ2-7; TRBD1 is a possible D gene (6 bases). With 0 bases removed from V and 3 bases from J, the gap between germline ends came to 7 bases. The CDR3 is 13 residues long. In germline, CDR1 is SGDLS, CDR2 YYNGEE. The CDR3 DNA is TGTGCCAGCAGCGTAGCGACAGGCTACGAGCAGTACTTC. It encodes CASSVATGYEQYF.